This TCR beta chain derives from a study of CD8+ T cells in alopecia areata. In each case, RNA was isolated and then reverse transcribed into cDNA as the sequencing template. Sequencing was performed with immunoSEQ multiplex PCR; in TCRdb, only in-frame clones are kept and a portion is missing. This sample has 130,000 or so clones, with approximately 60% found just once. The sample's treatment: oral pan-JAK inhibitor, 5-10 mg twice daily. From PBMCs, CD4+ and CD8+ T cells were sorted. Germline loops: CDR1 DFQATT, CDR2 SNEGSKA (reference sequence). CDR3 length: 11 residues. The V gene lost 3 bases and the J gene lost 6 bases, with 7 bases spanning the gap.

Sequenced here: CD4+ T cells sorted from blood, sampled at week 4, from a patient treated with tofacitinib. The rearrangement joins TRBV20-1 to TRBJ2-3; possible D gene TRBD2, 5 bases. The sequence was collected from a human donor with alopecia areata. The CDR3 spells CSASSEDTQYF. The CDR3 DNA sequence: TGCAGTGCTAGTAGCGAGGATACGCAGTATTTT.